Each of the 18 T cell receptor beta chains below was sequenced from the same sample in a study of blood T cell repertoires in COVID-19 (dated by TCRdb to 2019 to 2021). Library method: the immunoSEQ multiplex PCR assay. TCRdb mirrors the immuneACCESS table, restricted to in-frame sequences. Some clones are absent from its copies; in checked studies, under half trace to an unresolved V gene, and the reason for the others is unknown. The sample table lists about 240,000 clones, 70% to 75% of them with a count of one. Of the sample, around 3.4% is held by the ten largest clones. Sequencing input: peripheral blood. The receptors come from an elderly woman with acute or convalescent COVID-19.

CDR3 in amino acids: CASSFKDRRAYEQYF. CDR3 nucleotides: TGTGCCAGCAGCTTCAAAGACAGGCGGGCCTACGAGCAGTACTTC. This sequence joins TRBV5-6 and TRBJ2-7; TRBD1 is a possible D gene (6 bases). The ends were cut back, 2 bases at V and 2 bases at J, with 14 bases in the middle. CDR1 and CDR2 from the germline V gene are SGHDT and YYEEEE. The CDR3 has 15 residues.

The rearrangement uses TRBV2 and TRBJ1-6; no clear D. V was clipped by 1 base and J by 5 bases, with 15 bases between them. CDR1 SNHLY and CDR2 FYNNEI come from the germline V gene. The CDR3 runs 17 residues. DNA of the CDR3: TGTGCCAGCAGTGAAGGAAAGGGAGGAGGGAATAATTCACCCCTCCACTTT. It codes for CASSEGKGGGNNSPLHF.

V gene TRBV6-5 combines with J gene TRBJ2-1; weak D call: TRBD2 (6 bases). Germline V gene sequence: CDR1 MNHEY, CDR2 SVGAGI. The V and J ends lost 6 bases and 1 base respectively, with 13 bases between them. The CDR3 is made up of 15 amino acids. Written as DNA, the CDR3 is TGTGCCAGCAGCGCCGGACGGGGGTCCTACAATGAGCAGTTCTTC. This translates into CASSAGRGSYNEQFF.

The V and J genes are TRBV21-1 and TRBJ2-7; TRBD2, the D gene given by the table, was not confirmed from the DNA. TRBV21-1 is classified as a pseudogene. The CDR3 is 12 amino acids. CDR3 in DNA: TGTGCCAGCAGCAAAGGGGGAGGCGAGCAGTACTTC. Translated: CASSKGGGEQYF.

V usage is TRBV11-2 and J usage is TRBJ1-2; D uncertain. Trimming left V 1 base short and J 4 bases short, with 4 bases between. Per the germline V gene, CDR1 is SGHAT and CDR2 is FQNNGV. CDR3 length equals 12 residues. CDR3 in DNA: TGTGCCAGCAGCTTAGGTATCTATGGCTACACCTTC. Translated: CASSLGIYGYTF.

This clone has more than one count but fewer than ten. The chain joins TRBV6-5 to TRBJ1-1, with TRBD1 matching over 10 bases. Germline V CDR1 and CDR2: MNHEY, SVGAGI. J was trimmed by 6 bases and V by 6 bases; bases with no gene match: 4. The CDR3 has 13 residues. CDR3 in DNA: TGTGCCAGCAGGGGGACAGGGGCCTCTGAAGCTTTCTTT. Its translation: CASRGTGASEAFF.

The chain has TRBV2 and TRBJ2-2; D perhaps matches TRBD1 (5 bases). Germline V gives CDR1 SNHLY, CDR2 FYNNEI. V was clipped by 10 bases and J by 0 bases, with 15 bases between them. The CDR3 is 15 residues long. CDR3 residues: CAKRVGASNTGELFF. Written as DNA, the CDR3 is TGTGCCAAAAGGGTAGGGGCGTCGAACACCGGGGAGCTGTTTTTT.

DNA of the CDR3: TGTGCCAGTAGTGTCACCGGGACAGGGGGTTTTCGGACTGAAGCTTTCTTT. It is translated as CASSVTGTGGFRTEAFF. The J gene is TRBJ1-1, the V gene TRBV19, with 11 bases lining up with TRBD1. The CDR3 loop spans 17 amino acids. Looked up from germline, CDR1 is LNHDA and CDR2 is SQIVND (reference sequence). V was clipped by 5 bases and J by 5 bases; unmatched bases: 13. Variable domain in full (rest from reference TRBV19 and TRBJ1-1): DGGITQSPKYLFRKEGQNVTLSCEQNLNHDAMYWYRQDPGQGLRLIYYSQIVNDFQKGDIAEGYSVSREKKESFPLTVTSAQKNPTAFYLCASSVTGTGGFRTEAFFGQGTRLTVV.

The rearrangement joins TRBV5-6 to TRBJ1-4; perhaps TRBD1 as D (6 bases). The CDR3 consists of 15 residues. V dropped 0 bases and J dropped 3 bases, with 9 bases sitting between them. Germline lookup yields CDR1 SGHDT and CDR2 YYEEEE. The CDR3 DNA reads TGTGCCAGCAGCTTGGTTGGACAGCCTAATGAAAAACTGTTTTTT. As protein: CASSLVGQPNEKLFF.

This clone was detected a few times. J is TRBJ1-1 and V is TRBV2, with no clear D. The CDR3 contains 14 residues. Trimming shortened V by 10 bases and J by 3 bases, and 18 bases separated the two germline ends. Germline assignment: CDR1 SNHLY and CDR2 FYNNEI. The CDR3 sequence is CATRRGGGDTEAFF. The CDR3 DNA reads TGTGCCACCCGGCGGGGAGGTGGGGACACTGAAGCTTTCTTT.

The chain uses TRBV25-1 and TRBJ2-1; TRBD1 matches 7 bases. Germline V gives CDR1 MGHDK, CDR2 SYGVNS. The CDR3 is 14 residues long. Trimming took 5 bases from V and 8 from J; bases not matched to a gene: 9. The CDR3 nucleotides read TGTGCCAGCAGTAAAAGACAGGGTGGAGATGAGCAGTTCTTC. Protein sequence: CASSKRQGGDEQFF. The entire variable domain, with the rest obtained from reference TRBV25-1 and TRBJ2-1, is as follows: EADIYQTPRYLVIGTGKKITLECSQTMGHDKMYWYQQDPGMELHLIHYSYGVNSTEKGDLSSESTVSRIRTEHFPLTLESARPSHTSQYLCASSKRQGGDEQFFGPGTRLTVL.

This clone was detected a few times. The chain combines TRBV7-9 with TRBJ2-7, with 7 positions matching TRBD1. Germline V gives CDR1 SEHNR, CDR2 FQNEAQ (reference sequence). There are 14 residues in the CDR3. V gave up 7 bases and J gave up 7 bases; unmatched junction bases: 13. The CDR3 region is CASTPGTASGEQYF. CDR3 nucleotide sequence: TGTGCCAGCACCCCCGGGACAGCCAGCGGAGAGCAGTACTTC. Full variable domain (missing parts from reference TRBV7-9 and TRBJ2-7): DTGVSQNPRHKITKRGQNVTFRCDPISEHNRLYWYRQTLGQGPEFLTYFQNEAQLEKSRLLSDRFSAERPKGSFSTLEIQRTEQGDSAMYLCASTPGTASGEQYFGPGTRLTVT.

The rearrangement joins TRBV10-3 to TRBJ1-2, with D perhaps matching TRBD1 (6 bases). This CDR3 spans 14 amino acids. V lost 2 bases to trimming and J lost 3 bases, with 10 bases between them. CDR1 and CDR2 from the germline V gene are ENHRY and SYGVKD. The CDR3 sequence is CAISERGTDYGYTF. The CDR3 DNA sequence: TGTGCCATCAGTGAGAGGGGGACGGACTATGGCTACACCTTC.

The rearrangement joins TRBV5-1 to TRBJ1-1; D is unclear. The CDR3 is made up of 11 amino acids. V lost 7 bases to trimming and J lost 6 bases, with 10 bases between them. CDR1 is SGHRS, CDR2 YFSETQ, per germline. CDR3 coding DNA: TGCGCCAGCCAAGCCGGGGCTGAAGCTTTCTTT. Translated: CASQAGAEAFF.

The V call is TRBV5-1, the J call TRBJ2-7; the D gene is possibly TRBD2 (5 bases). This CDR3 spans 13 amino acids. The ends were cut back, 5 bases at V and 5 bases at J, with 14 bases in the middle. Germline lookup yields CDR1 SGHRS and CDR2 YFSETQ. The CDR3 bases are TGCGCCAGCAGAGGGTCACTTAGCGACGAGCAGTACTTC. Translated: CASRGSLSDEQYF.

The chain is built from TRBV15 and TRBJ2-5; D gene unclear. CDR1 LNHNV and CDR2 YYDKDF come from the germline V gene (reference sequence). This CDR3 comprises 15 residues. Trimming removed 0 bases at V and 4 bases at J, with 12 bases between. The CDR3 region has the DNA TGTGCCACCAGCAGAGATCGTGGTTGGCCAGAGACCCAGTACTTC. It codes for CATSRDRGWPETQYF.

V usage is TRBV3-1 (or the pseudogene TRBV3-2) and J usage is TRBJ1-2; a weak D match, TRBD1 (6 bases). Germline CDR1 LGHDT, CDR2 YNNKEL (reference sequence). The CDR3 length is 16 residues. V lost 1 base to trimming and J lost 4 bases, with 16 bases between them. The CDR3 DNA sequence: TGTGCCAGCAGCCAAGCGACAGGAGCCTTTTCCTATGGCTACACCTTC. Translation: CASSQATGAFSYGYTF.

The chain links TRBV9 to TRBJ1-2, with 8 bases aligning to TRBD1. The junction had 5 bases not matched to a gene; V was cut back by 3 bases and J by 4 bases. CDR3 size: 14 residues. Germline V gene data show CDR1 as SGDLS and CDR2 as YYNGEE. This CDR3 reads CASSATGTGYGYTF. CDR3 DNA: TGTGCCAGCAGCGCAACCGGGACAGGCTATGGCTACACCTTC. Full variable domain (outside the CDR3, taken from reference TRBV9 and TRBJ1-2): DSGVTQTPKHLITATGQRVTLRCSPRSGDLSVYWYQQSLDQGLQFLIQYYNGEERAKGNILERFSAQQFPDLHSELNLSSLELGDSALYFCASSATGTGYGYTFGSGTRLTVV.